This T cell receptor beta chain was retrieved from a study of shared clonotypes between healthy human individuals. The study's findings and limits: Clonotype sharing among donors was expected to depend on sequencing depth. Though the depth was large, rarefaction showed that sorted-subset sequencing was incomplete.

With regard to this clone: Antigen specificity is unknown.

Deletions cut 1 base from V and 12 bases from J, with 22 bases between. Per the germline V gene, CDR1 is SEHNR and CDR2 is FQNEAQ (reference sequence). This CDR3 comprises 16 residues. Genomic DNA of every subset was divided equally among multiple immunoSEQ plates. In the authors' workflow: Junction-only immunoSEQ sequences carried no quality scores, so filtering differed. Sequencing was performed with immunoSEQ multiplex PCR; in TCRdb, only in-frame clones are kept and a portion is missing. For V, J and clone size, that table is used; D and trimming come from the DNA. The sample yields about 2.1 million clones, about 93% seen once. CD8 cells classed as naive were CD45RO-negative and positively selected for CCR7, excluding terminally differentiated effector memory CD45RA+ cells.

The gene calls are TRBV7-9 and TRBJ2-1; TRBD1 is a possible D gene (5 bases). This TCR derives from a man aged 18 to 30 in good health. Some clones in this sample may be carry-over from other donors' samples. The sequenced sample consisted of naive CD8+ T cells from PBMCs. CDR3 in DNA: TGTGCCAGCAGCTTAGTGGGAAGGACAATCTTCGCGTGGCAGTTCTTC. Encoded protein: CASSLVGRTIFAWQFF.